A selection of T cell receptor beta chains follows, all from one sample in a study of early T cells in non-severe SARS-CoV-2 infection. TCRdb reprocessed the 5' RACE reads via MiXCR and lists one record per CDR3 protein. The table lists 25,000 to 35,000 distinct CDR3 sequences, roughly 4.9% of them singletons. Sequencing was performed on whole blood. The receptor set was obtained from an adult who was a healthcare worker with PCR-confirmed SARS-CoV-2 infection or an uninfected control (not recorded which). CDR3s include the opening cysteine and the closing phenylalanine or tryptophan. Fields, in order: CDR3 protein, CDR3 DNA, J gene, D gene, clone size, V gene. The D gene is left open where the match is weak. Clone size is shown for a subset of rows, as once, few, many or a class of expanded clone.

CDR3 protein: CASSQGTRGAGYEQFF
CDR3 DNA: TGTGCCAGCAGTCAGGGGACTAGGGGAGCGGGCTATGAGCAGTTCTTC
J gene: TRBJ2-1
D gene: TRBD2
clone size: many
V gene: TRBV6-6

CDR3 protein: CSARDLETETSEQYF
CDR3 DNA: TGCAGTGCTAGAGATCTTGAGACCGAGACCTCCGAGCAGTACTTC
J gene: TRBJ2-7
D gene: NA
clone size: many
V gene: TRBV20-1

CDR3 protein: CASSYRDRVEQFF
CDR3 DNA: TGTGCCAGCAGCTACCGGGATCGGGTTGAGCAGTTCTTC
J gene: TRBJ2-1
D gene: NA
clone size: many
V gene: TRBV11-2

CDR3 protein: CASNWGTNEKLFF
CDR3 DNA: TGTGCCAGCAATTGGGGAACTAATGAAAAACTGTTTTTT
J gene: TRBJ1-4
D gene: NA
clone size: few
V gene: TRBV6-1

CDR3 protein: CASSILGFTGELFF
CDR3 DNA: TGTGCCAGTAGTATTCTGGGATTCACCGGGGAGCTGTTTTTT
J gene: TRBJ2-2
D gene: NA
clone size: NA
V gene: TRBV19

CDR3 protein: CASSPGLPTKAGQFF
CDR3 DNA: TGTGCCAGCAGCCCGGGACTACCGACCAAGGCTGGGCAGTTCTTC
J gene: TRBJ2-1
D gene: TRBD2
clone size: many
V gene: TRBV6-2/TRBV6-3

CDR3 protein: CASSFPPVADNEQFF
CDR3 DNA: TGTGCCAGCAGTTTCCCTCCGGTGGCAGACAATGAGCAGTTCTTC
J gene: TRBJ2-1
D gene: NA
clone size: many
V gene: TRBV6-2/TRBV6-3

CDR3 protein: CASSLRGGQHYGYTF
CDR3 DNA: TGTGCCAGCAGCTTGCGGGGTGGGCAACACTATGGCTACACCTTC
J gene: TRBJ1-2
D gene: NA
clone size: many
V gene: TRBV5-6

CDR3 protein: CASSQDSASYGYTF
CDR3 DNA: TGTGCCAGCAGCCAAGATTCCGCTAGCTATGGCTACACCTTC
J gene: TRBJ1-2
D gene: NA
clone size: many
V gene: TRBV14

CDR3 protein: CASSRNRGEETQYF
CDR3 DNA: TGTGCCAGCAGCCGTAACAGGGGGGAAGAGACCCAGTACTTC
J gene: TRBJ2-5
D gene: TRBD1
clone size: NA
V gene: TRBV12-3/TRBV12-4

CDR3 protein: CSAFRKDGLDHEQYF
CDR3 DNA: TGCAGTGCCTTCAGGAAGGACGGACTCGACCACGAGCAGTACTTC
J gene: TRBJ2-7
D gene: NA
clone size: NA
V gene: TRBV20-1

CDR3 protein: CATSGKGLGTQYF
CDR3 DNA: TGTGCCACGTCGGGGAAGGGCCTAGGAACGCAGTATTTT
J gene: TRBJ2-3
D gene: NA
clone size: many
V gene: TRBV28

CDR3 protein: CASSLVAGVPGEQYF
CDR3 DNA: TGTGCCAGCAGCTTGGTAGCGGGAGTTCCGGGTGAGCAGTACTTC
J gene: TRBJ2-7
D gene: TRBD2
clone size: many
V gene: TRBV7-6

CDR3 protein: CASSLWLAGATGELFF
CDR3 DNA: TGTGCCAGCAGCTTATGGCTAGCAGGTGCCACCGGGGAGCTGTTTTTT
J gene: TRBJ2-2
D gene: NA
clone size: NA
V gene: TRBV7-2

CDR3 protein: CASSLGPYMNTEAFF
CDR3 DNA: TGTGCCAGCAGCTTAGGGCCATACATGAACACTGAAGCTTTCTTT
J gene: TRBJ1-1
D gene: NA
clone size: many
V gene: TRBV7-2

CDR3 protein: CATSRGLPYNEQFF
CDR3 DNA: TGTGCCACCAGCAGGGGACTACCCTACAATGAGCAGTTCTTC
J gene: TRBJ2-1
D gene: TRBD2
clone size: many
V gene: TRBV15

CDR3 protein: CASSLSIRDSSYEQYF
CDR3 DNA: TGTGCCAGCAGTTTATCGATAAGGGACAGCTCCTACGAGCAGTACTTC
J gene: TRBJ2-7
D gene: TRBD1
clone size: few
V gene: TRBV28

CDR3 protein: CSARETGGAKEQYF
CDR3 DNA: TGCAGTGCTAGAGAGACGGGAGGAGCGAAGGAGCAGTACTTC
J gene: TRBJ2-7
D gene: TRBD2
clone size: many
V gene: TRBV20-1

CDR3 protein: CASSQLRDSEQYF
CDR3 DNA: TGTGCCAGCAGTCAACTCCGGGACAGCGAGCAGTACTTC
J gene: TRBJ2-7
D gene: TRBD1
clone size: NA
V gene: TRBV6-1

CDR3 protein: CASSLLTGAFYEQYF
CDR3 DNA: TGTGCCAGCAGCTTGTTGACGGGAGCCTTCTACGAGCAGTACTTC
J gene: TRBJ2-7
D gene: NA
clone size: few
V gene: TRBV5-6

CDR3 protein: CSARQKRDPLYEQFF
CDR3 DNA: TGCAGTGCTAGACAAAAGCGGGACCCATTGTATGAGCAGTTCTTC
J gene: TRBJ2-1
D gene: TRBD2
clone size: many
V gene: TRBV20-1

CDR3 protein: CSVEVPDSYGYTF
CDR3 DNA: TGCAGCGTTGAAGTCCCGGACAGCTATGGCTACACCTTC
J gene: TRBJ1-2
D gene: NA
clone size: many
V gene: TRBV29-1

CDR3 protein: CATSSRDRGGNTIYF
CDR3 DNA: TGTGCCACCAGCAGCCGGGACAGGGGAGGAAACACCATATATTTT
J gene: TRBJ1-3
D gene: TRBD1
clone size: many
V gene: TRBV15

CDR3 protein: CASSLAWGSGTDTQYF
CDR3 DNA: TGTGCCAGCAGCTTGGCGTGGGGATCGGGGACAGATACGCAGTATTTT
J gene: TRBJ2-3
D gene: NA
clone size: many
V gene: TRBV5-8

CDR3 protein: CSVGRYSNQPQHF
CDR3 DNA: TGCAGCGTCGGACGGTATAGCAATCAGCCCCAGCATTTT
J gene: TRBJ1-5
D gene: NA
clone size: medium-sized
V gene: TRBV29-1

CDR3 protein: CASSQAPGGTQYF
CDR3 DNA: TGTGCCAGCAGCCAAGCTCCGGGGGGTACGCAGTATTTT
J gene: TRBJ2-3
D gene: TRBD2
clone size: many
V gene: TRBV3-1

CDR3 protein: CASSLAFARGLPYEQYF
CDR3 DNA: TGCGCCAGCAGCTTGGCCTTTGCCAGGGGGCTCCCCTACGAGCAGTACTTC
J gene: TRBJ2-7
D gene: TRBD1
clone size: NA
V gene: TRBV5-1

CDR3 protein: CASSSGRGVNTGELFF
CDR3 DNA: TGTGCCAGCAGCTCTGGCAGGGGCGTAAACACCGGGGAGCTGTTTTTT
J gene: TRBJ2-2
D gene: NA
clone size: NA
V gene: TRBV7-9

CDR3 protein: CASSLDATSNTEAFF
CDR3 DNA: TGTGCCAGCAGCTTAGATGCGACATCGAACACTGAAGCTTTCTTT
J gene: TRBJ1-1
D gene: NA
clone size: NA
V gene: TRBV11-3

CDR3 protein: CSAVGTDGYTF
CDR3 DNA: TGCAGTGCCGTGGGGACAGATGGCTACACCTTC
J gene: TRBJ1-2
D gene: TRBD1
clone size: many
V gene: TRBV20-1

CDR3 protein: CASSIWPAYSNQPQHF
CDR3 DNA: TGTGCCAGTAGTATTTGGCCAGCTTATAGCAATCAGCCCCAGCATTTT
J gene: TRBJ1-5
D gene: NA
clone size: few
V gene: TRBV19

CDR3 protein: CSAIRGDTGELFF
CDR3 DNA: TGCAGTGCTATCAGGGGTGACACCGGGGAGCTGTTTTTT
J gene: TRBJ2-2
D gene: NA
clone size: many
V gene: TRBV20-1

CDR3 protein: CASLFSGPKEGYEQYF
CDR3 DNA: TGTGCCAGCCTTTTTAGTGGACCAAAAGAGGGCTACGAGCAGTACTTC
J gene: TRBJ2-7
D gene: NA
clone size: many
V gene: TRBV28

CDR3 protein: CASKDLYEQFF
CDR3 DNA: TGTGCCAGCAAAGACCTCTATGAGCAGTTCTTC
J gene: TRBJ2-1
D gene: NA
clone size: NA
V gene: TRBV6-5

CDR3 protein: CASSLVAGRNSPLHF
CDR3 DNA: TGTGCCAGCAGCTTAGTGGCAGGGCGCAATTCACCCCTCCACTTT
J gene: TRBJ1-6
D gene: NA
clone size: once
V gene: TRBV7-2

CDR3 protein: CASRRDRVESYEQYF
CDR3 DNA: TGTGCCAGCAGGCGGGACAGGGTAGAGTCCTACGAGCAGTACTTC
J gene: TRBJ2-7
D gene: TRBD1
clone size: many
V gene: TRBV27

CDR3 protein: CASSVGQGNQPQHF
CDR3 DNA: TGTGCCAGCAGCGTAGGCCAGGGGAATCAGCCCCAGCATTTT
J gene: TRBJ1-5
D gene: NA
clone size: many
V gene: TRBV9

CDR3 protein: CSARYGSSNQPQHF
CDR3 DNA: TGCAGTGCTAGATACGGTAGTAGCAATCAGCCCCAGCATTTT
J gene: TRBJ1-5
D gene: NA
clone size: NA
V gene: TRBV20-1

CDR3 protein: CASSSGTALNTEAFF
CDR3 DNA: TGTGCCAGCAGTTCGGGGACAGCCCTGAACACTGAAGCTTTCTTT
J gene: TRBJ1-1
D gene: TRBD1
clone size: many
V gene: TRBV28